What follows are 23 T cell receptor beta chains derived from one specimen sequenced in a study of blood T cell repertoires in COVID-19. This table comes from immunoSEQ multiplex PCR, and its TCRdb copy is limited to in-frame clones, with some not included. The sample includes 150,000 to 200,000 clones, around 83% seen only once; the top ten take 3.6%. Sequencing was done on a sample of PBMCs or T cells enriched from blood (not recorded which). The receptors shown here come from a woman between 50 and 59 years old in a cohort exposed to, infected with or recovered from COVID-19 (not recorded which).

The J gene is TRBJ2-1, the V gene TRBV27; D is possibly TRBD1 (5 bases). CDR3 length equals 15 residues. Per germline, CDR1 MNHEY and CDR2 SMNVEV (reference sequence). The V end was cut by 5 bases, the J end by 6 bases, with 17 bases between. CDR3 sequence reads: CASSPYPGIGNEQFF. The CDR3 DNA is TGTGCCAGCAGTCCGTACCCAGGGATCGGCAATGAGCAGTTCTTC.

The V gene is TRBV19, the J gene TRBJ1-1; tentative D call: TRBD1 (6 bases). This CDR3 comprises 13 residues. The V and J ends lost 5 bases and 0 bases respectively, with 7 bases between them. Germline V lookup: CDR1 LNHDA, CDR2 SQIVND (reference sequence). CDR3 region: CASSGQLNTEAFF. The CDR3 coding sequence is TGTGCCAGTAGTGGACAGTTGAACACTGAAGCTTTCTTT. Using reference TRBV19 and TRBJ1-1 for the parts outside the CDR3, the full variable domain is DGGITQSPKYLFRKEGQNVTLSCEQNLNHDAMYWYRQDPGQGLRLIYYSQIVNDFQKGDIAEGYSVSREKKESFPLTVTSAQKNPTAFYLCASSGQLNTEAFFGQGTRLTVV.

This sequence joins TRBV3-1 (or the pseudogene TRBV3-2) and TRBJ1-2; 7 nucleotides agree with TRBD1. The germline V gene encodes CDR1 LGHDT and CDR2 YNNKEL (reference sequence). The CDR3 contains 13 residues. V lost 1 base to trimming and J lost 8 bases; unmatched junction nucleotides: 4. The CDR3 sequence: CASSQAQGGGYTF. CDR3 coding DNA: TGTGCCAGCAGCCAAGCGCAGGGGGGCGGCTACACCTTC.

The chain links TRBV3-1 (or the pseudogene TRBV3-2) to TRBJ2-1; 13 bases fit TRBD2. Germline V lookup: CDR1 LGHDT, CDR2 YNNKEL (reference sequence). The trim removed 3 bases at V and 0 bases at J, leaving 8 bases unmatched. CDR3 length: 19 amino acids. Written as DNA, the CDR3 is TGTGCCAGCAGCCAGAGGACTAGCGGGAGTTACAGCTCCTACAATGAGCAGTTCTTC. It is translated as CASSQRTSGSYSSYNEQFF.

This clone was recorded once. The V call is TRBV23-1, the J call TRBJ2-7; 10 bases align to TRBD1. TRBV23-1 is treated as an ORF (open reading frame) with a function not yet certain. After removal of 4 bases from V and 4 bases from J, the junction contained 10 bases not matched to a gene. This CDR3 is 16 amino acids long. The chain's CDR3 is CASSRNIRTGGYEQYF. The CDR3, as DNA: TGCGCCAGCAGTCGAAATATAAGGACAGGGGGTTACGAGCAGTACTTC.

DNA of the CDR3: TGTGCCAGCAGTTCCCAGGGGGCTGGCTACACCTTC. This sequence encodes CASSSQGAGYTF. The chain couples TRBV27 to TRBJ1-2; the match to TRBD1 covers 8 bases. Trimming at V came to 4 bases and at J to 7 bases, leaving 2 bases not matched to a gene. This CDR3 contains 12 residues. CDR1 MNHEY and CDR2 SMNVEV come from the germline V gene (reference sequence).

CDR3: CAISDDPGAIGNYGYTF. The CDR3, as DNA: TGTGCCATCAGTGACGATCCAGGGGCGATCGGGAACTATGGCTACACCTTC. This rearrangement joins TRBV10-3 to TRBJ1-2; D is possibly TRBD1 (6 bases). V was cut by 3 bases and J by 2 bases, with 19 bases left in between. Germline values: CDR1 ENHRY, CDR2 SYGVKD. The CDR3 contains 17 residues.

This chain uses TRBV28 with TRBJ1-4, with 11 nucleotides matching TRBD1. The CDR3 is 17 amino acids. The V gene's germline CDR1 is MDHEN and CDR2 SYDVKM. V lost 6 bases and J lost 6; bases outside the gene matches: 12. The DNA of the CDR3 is TGTGCCAGCAGCCTTGGACAGGGGGCTGCGGCAGATGAAAAACTGTTTTTT. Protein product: CASSLGQGAAADEKLFF.

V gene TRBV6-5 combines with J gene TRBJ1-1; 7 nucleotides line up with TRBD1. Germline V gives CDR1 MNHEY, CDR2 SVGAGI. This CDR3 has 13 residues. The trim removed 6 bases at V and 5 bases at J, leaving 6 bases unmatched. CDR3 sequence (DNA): TGTGCCAGCAGCGACTCAGGGGGAACTGAAGCTTTCTTT. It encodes CASSDSGGTEAFF.

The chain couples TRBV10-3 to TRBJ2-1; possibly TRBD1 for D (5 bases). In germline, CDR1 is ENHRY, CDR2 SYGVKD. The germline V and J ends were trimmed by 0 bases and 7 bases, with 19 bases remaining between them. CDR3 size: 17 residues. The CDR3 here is CAISESSSKAGSNEQFF. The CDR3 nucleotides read TGTGCCATCAGTGAGTCGTCTAGTAAGGCAGGGTCGAATGAGCAGTTCTTC.

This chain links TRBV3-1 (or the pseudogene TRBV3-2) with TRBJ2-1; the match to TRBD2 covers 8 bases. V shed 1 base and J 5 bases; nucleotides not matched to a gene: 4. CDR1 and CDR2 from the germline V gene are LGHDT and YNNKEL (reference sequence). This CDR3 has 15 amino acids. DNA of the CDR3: TGTGCCAGCAGCCAAGTGTTTAGCGGGGACAATGAGCAGTTCTTC. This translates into CASSQVFSGDNEQFF.

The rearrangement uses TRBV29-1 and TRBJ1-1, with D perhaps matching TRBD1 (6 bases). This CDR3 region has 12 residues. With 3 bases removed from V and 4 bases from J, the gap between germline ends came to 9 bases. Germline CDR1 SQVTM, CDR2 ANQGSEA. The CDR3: CSVDWTATEAFF. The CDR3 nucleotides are TGCAGCGTTGATTGGACAGCCACTGAAGCTTTCTTT. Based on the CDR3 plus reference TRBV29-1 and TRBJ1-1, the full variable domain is SAVISQKPSRDICQRGTSLTIQCQVDSQVTMMFWYRQQPGQSLTLIATANQGSEATYESGFVIDKFPISRPNLTFSTLTVSNMSPEDSSIYLCSVDWTATEAFFGQGTRLTVV.

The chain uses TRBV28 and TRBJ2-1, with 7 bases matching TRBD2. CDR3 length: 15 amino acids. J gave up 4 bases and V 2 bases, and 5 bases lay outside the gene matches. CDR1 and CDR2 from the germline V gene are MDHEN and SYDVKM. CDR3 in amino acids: CASSLAGEGYNEQFF. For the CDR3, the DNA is TGTGCCAGCAGTTTAGCGGGAGAAGGGTACAATGAGCAGTTCTTC. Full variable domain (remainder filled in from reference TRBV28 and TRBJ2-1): DVKVTQSSRYLVKRTGEKVFLECVQDMDHENMFWYRQDPGLGLRLIYFSYDVKMKEKGDIPEGYSVSREKKERFSLILESASTNQTSMYLCASSLAGEGYNEQFFGPGTRLTVL.

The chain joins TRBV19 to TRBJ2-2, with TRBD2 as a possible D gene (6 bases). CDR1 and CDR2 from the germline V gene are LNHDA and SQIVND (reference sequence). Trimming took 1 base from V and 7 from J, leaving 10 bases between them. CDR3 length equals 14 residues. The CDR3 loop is CASSIGGNLGELFF. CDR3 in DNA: TGTGCCAGTAGTATAGGCGGGAACCTCGGGGAGCTGTTTTTT.

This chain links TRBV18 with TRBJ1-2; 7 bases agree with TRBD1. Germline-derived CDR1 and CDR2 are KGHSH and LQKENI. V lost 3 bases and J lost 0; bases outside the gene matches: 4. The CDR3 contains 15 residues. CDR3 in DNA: TGTGCCAGCTCACCCGGGACAGCAGCTAACTATGGCTACACCTTC. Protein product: CASSPGTAANYGYTF.

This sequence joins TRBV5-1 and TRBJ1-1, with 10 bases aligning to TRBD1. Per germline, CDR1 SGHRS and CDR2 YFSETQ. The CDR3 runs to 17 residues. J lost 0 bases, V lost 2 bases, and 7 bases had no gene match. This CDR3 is CASSLWTGGQMNTEAFF. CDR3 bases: TGCGCCAGCAGCTTATGGACAGGGGGTCAAATGAACACTGAAGCTTTCTTT.

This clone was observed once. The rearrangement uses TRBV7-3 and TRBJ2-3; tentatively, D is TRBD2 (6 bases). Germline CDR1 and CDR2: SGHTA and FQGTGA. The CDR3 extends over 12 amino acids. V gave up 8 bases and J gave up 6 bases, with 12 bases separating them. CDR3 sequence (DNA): TGTGCCAGCGGGATCGGAGGGGATACGCAGTATTTT. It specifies CASGIGGDTQYF.

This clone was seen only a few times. As DNA, the CDR3 is TGCGCCAGCAGTGAGTCGGGACAGGGACCCCAGCATTTT. It yields the protein CASSESGQGPQHF. The V call is TRBV10-1, the J call TRBJ1-5; TRBD1 matches at 9 bases. This CDR3 spans 13 amino acids. Germline V gene sequence: CDR1 WNHNN, CDR2 SYGVQD (reference sequence). V dropped 0 bases and J dropped 10; count of bases not matched to a gene: 1.

CDR3 nucleotide sequence: TGTGCCAGTAGTATCGGGCGGGAGGCCGCCTACGAGCAGTACTTC. The encoded protein is CASSIGREAAYEQYF. The rearrangement joins TRBV19 to TRBJ2-7; 8 nucleotides align to TRBD2. After removal of 3 bases from V and 2 bases from J, the junction contained 6 bases not matched to a gene. CDR3 length: 15 residues. The germline V gene has CDR1 LNHDA and CDR2 SQIVND (reference sequence). The whole variable domain, filled in from reference TRBV19 and TRBJ2-7, reads DGGITQSPKYLFRKEGQNVTLSCEQNLNHDAMYWYRQDPGQGLRLIYYSQIVNDFQKGDIAEGYSVSREKKESFPLTVTSAQKNPTAFYLCASSIGREAAYEQYFGPGTRLTVT.

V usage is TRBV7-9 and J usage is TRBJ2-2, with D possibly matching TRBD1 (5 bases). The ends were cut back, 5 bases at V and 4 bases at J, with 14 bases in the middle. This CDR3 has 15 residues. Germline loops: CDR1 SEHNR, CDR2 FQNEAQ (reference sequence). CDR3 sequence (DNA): TGTGCCAGCAGCCTTCTGCAGGGTACCACCGGGGAGCTGTTTTTT. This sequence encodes CASSLLQGTTGELFF.

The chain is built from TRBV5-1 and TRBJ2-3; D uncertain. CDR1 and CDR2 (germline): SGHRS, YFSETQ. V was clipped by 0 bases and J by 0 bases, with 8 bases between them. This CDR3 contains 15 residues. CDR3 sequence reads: CASSLGPASTDTQYF. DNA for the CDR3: TGCGCCAGCAGCTTGGGCCCCGCGAGCACAGATACGCAGTATTTT.

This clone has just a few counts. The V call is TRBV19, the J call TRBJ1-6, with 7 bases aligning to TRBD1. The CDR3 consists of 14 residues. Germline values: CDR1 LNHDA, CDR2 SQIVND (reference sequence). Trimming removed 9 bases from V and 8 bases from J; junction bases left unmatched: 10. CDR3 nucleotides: TGTGCCAGCTCCACCACAGGGGAGGATTCACCCCTCCACTTT. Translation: CASSTTGEDSPLHF.

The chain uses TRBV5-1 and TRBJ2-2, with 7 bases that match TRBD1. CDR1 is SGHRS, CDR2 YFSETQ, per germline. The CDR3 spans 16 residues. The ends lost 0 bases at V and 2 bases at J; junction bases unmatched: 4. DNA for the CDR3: TGCGCCAGCAGCTTGGGATGGACAGGCAACACCGGGGAGCTGTTTTTT. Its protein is CASSLGWTGNTGELFF.